Listed here are 7 T cell receptor beta chains from one sample, sequenced in a study of T cell repertoires in cytomegalovirus infection. TCRdb analysed the reads with MiXCR anew, one entry per CDR3 protein. The data contain 350,000 to 550,000 distinct CDR3 sequences, about 33% of them singletons. Sequenced: PBMCs. These receptors all come from a human donor in good health (CMV status not recorded). Some clones in this sample may be carry-over from other donors' samples.

The chain couples TRBV4-3 to TRBJ2-3, with D possibly being TRBD2 (5 bases). This CDR3 has 15 amino acids. From germline, CDR1 is LGHNA and CDR2 YSLEER. V lost 0 bases and J lost 2, with 9 bases in between. DNA for the CDR3: TGCGCCAGCAGCCAAGAAGCGGAGTCCACAGATACGCAGTATTTT. Translating gives CASSQEAESTDTQYF.

CDR3 amino acids: CASSQGTPDQETQYF. The CDR3 coding sequence is TGCGCCAGCAGCCAAGGGACACCAGATCAAGAGACCCAGTACTTC. The chain combines TRBV5-1 with TRBJ2-5; D is perhaps TRBD1 (6 bases). Trimming took off 4 bases at V and 2 bases at J, with 15 bases between the two ends. Germline lookup yields CDR1 SGHRS and CDR2 YFSETQ. The CDR3 has 15 residues.

The chain couples TRBV12-3 or TRBV12-4 to TRBJ2-3, with 9 bases fitting TRBD2. The CDR3 runs 15 residues. The V and J ends lost 5 bases and 3 bases, in that order; junction bases with no gene match: 6. This CDR3 reads CASSISGGPTDTQYF. CDR3 nucleotides: TGTGCCAGCAGTATAAGCGGGGGGCCTACAGATACGCAGTATTTT.

This chain links TRBV28 with TRBJ1-2, with D perhaps matching TRBD1 (6 bases). CDR1 MDHEN and CDR2 SYDVKM come from the germline V gene. V was pared by 6 bases and J by 4 bases, with 15 bases between. The CDR3 spans 14 residues. CDR3 protein: CASRVLGASYGYTF. CDR3 sequence (DNA): TGTGCCAGCAGGGTGTTGGGGGCTAGCTATGGCTACACCTTC.

The V and J genes are TRBV19 and TRBJ2-3; 11 positions agree with TRBD2. After removal of 7 bases from V and 6 bases from J, the junction contained 6 bases not matched to a gene. Germline V gene lookup returns CDR1 LNHDA and CDR2 SQIVND (reference sequence). The CDR3 has 14 residues. This CDR3 is CASTRLAGSDTQYF. CDR3 in DNA: TGTGCCAGTACCAGACTAGCGGGGAGTGATACGCAGTATTTT.

A few counts support this clonotype. The genes are TRBV15 and TRBJ1-2; 9 bases align to TRBD1. V was clipped by 8 bases and J by 4 bases; unmatched bases: 5. The CDR3 is made up of 13 amino acids. The germline V gene has CDR1 LNHNV and CDR2 YYDKDF (reference sequence). The CDR3 reads CATETGGGYGYTF. CDR3 sequence (DNA): TGTGCCACCGAAACAGGGGGCGGCTATGGCTACACCTTC.

The sample holds a few counts of this clonotype. The chain couples TRBV10-3 to TRBJ2-7; a weak D match, TRBD2 (6 bases). There are 13 residues in the CDR3. The V end lost 6 bases, the J end lost 2 bases, and 11 bases lay between the germline ends. Germline CDR1 reads ENHRY; CDR2 reads SYGVKD. CDR3 bases: TGTGCCATCAGGTGGGACTCAACCTACGAGCAGTACTTC. Translating it yields CAIRWDSTYEQYF.